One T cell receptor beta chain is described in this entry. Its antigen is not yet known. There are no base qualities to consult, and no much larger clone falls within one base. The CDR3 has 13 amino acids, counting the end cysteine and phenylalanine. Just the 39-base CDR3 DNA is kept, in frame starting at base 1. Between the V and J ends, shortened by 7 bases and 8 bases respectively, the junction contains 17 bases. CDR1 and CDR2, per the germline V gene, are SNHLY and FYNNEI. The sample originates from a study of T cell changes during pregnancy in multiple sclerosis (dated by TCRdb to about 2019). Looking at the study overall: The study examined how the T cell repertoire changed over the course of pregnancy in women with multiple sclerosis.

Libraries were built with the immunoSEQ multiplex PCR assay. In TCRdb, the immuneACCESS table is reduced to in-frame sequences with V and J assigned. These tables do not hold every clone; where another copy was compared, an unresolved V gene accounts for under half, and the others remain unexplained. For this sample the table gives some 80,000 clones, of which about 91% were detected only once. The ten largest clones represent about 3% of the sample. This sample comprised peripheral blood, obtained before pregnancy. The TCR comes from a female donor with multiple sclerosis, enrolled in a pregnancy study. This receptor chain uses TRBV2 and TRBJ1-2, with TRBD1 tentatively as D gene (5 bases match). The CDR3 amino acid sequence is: CASKGSGGTGYTF. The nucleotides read TGTGCCAGCAAGGGGAGTGGGGGGACGGGCTACACCTTC. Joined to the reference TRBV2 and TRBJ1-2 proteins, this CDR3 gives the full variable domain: EPEVTQTPSHQVTQMGQEVILRCVPISNHLYFYWYRQILGQKVEFLVSFYNNEISEKSEIFDDQFSVERPDGSNFTLKIRSTKLEDSAMYFCASKGSGGTGYTFGSGTRLTVV.